Below, 20 T cell receptor beta chains from the same sample are listed, as sequenced in a study of molecular identifiers for immune sequencing clone quantification. TCRdb fed the PCR reads into MiXCR, producing one record per CDR3 protein. The repertoire holds approximately 97,000 distinct CDR3 sequences, with around 24% as singletons. Material: naive CD8+ T cells from blood, with Jurkat cell RNA spiked in. The subset: FACS-sorted CD8+CD4-CCR7+CD45RA+ naive T cells. Receptors originate from a human donor in good health. Some libraries in this study had Jurkat cell RNA spiked in.

The chain joins TRBV4-1 to TRBJ1-2; D perhaps matches TRBD1 (6 bases). This CDR3 is 16 amino acids long. V was cut by 1 base and J by 0 bases, with 12 bases left in between. CDR1 and CDR2 from the germline V gene are MGHRA and YSYEKL. The CDR3: CASSQAGRGANYGYTF. The CDR3, as DNA: TGCGCCAGCAGCCAAGCGGGAAGGGGGGCTAACTATGGCTACACCTTC.

This clonotype has just a few counts. V usage is TRBV30 and J usage is TRBJ1-2; TRBD1 agrees at 7 bases. Germline CDR1 GTSNPN, CDR2 SVGIG (reference sequence). V lost 3 bases to trimming and J lost 4 bases; unmatched junction nucleotides: 8. There are 14 residues in the CDR3. CDR3 sequence: CAWRTFGTVYGYTF. CDR3 in DNA: TGTGCCTGGAGGACCTTCGGGACAGTCTATGGCTACACCTTC. The whole variable domain, filled in from reference TRBV30 and TRBJ1-2, reads SQTIHQWPATLVQPVGSPLSLECTVEGTSNPNLYWYRQAAGRGLQLLFYSVGIGQISSEVPQNLSASRPQDRQFILSSKKLLLSDSGFYLCAWRTFGTVYGYTFGSGTRLTVV.

Many counts were recorded for this clonotype. This chain connects TRBV5-1 to TRBJ2-2, with a possible D match to TRBD2 (6 bases). The CDR3 totals 15 residues. V gave up 2 bases and J gave up 3 bases, with 11 bases separating them. Germline V gives CDR1 SGHRS, CDR2 YFSETQ. The CDR3 loop reads CASSFSSADTGELFF. The CDR3 region has the DNA TGCGCCAGCAGCTTTTCTAGCGCCGACACCGGGGAGCTGTTTTTT.

This clonotype was recorded many times. This chain connects TRBV20-1 to TRBJ2-5, with 10 bases identical to TRBD1. CDR1 DFQATT and CDR2 SNEGSKA come from the germline V gene (reference sequence). Trimming took 5 bases from V and 2 from J; bases not matched to a gene: 5. This CDR3 is built from 14 residues. The CDR3 DNA sequence: TGCAGTGCTTCGGGACAGGGGTGGCAAGAGACCCAGTACTTC. It is translated as CSASGQGWQETQYF.

The CDR3 reads CASRALHGAGAFF. CDR3 in DNA: TGTGCCAGCAGGGCCCTCCACGGGGCTGGAGCTTTCTTT. The chain recombines TRBV27 with TRBJ1-1; the D gene is possibly TRBD1 (5 bases). CDR3 length: 13 amino acids. The V gene lost 6 bases and the J gene lost 10 bases, with 18 bases spanning the gap. The germline CDR1 and CDR2 sequences are MNHEY and SMNVEV (reference sequence).

On this clonotype itself: Since a much larger clone is just one base distant, this may be a read error. The chain uses TRBV7-3 and TRBJ2-1; weak D call: TRBD2 (5 bases). Germline V gene data show CDR1 as SGHTA and CDR2 as FQGTGA. The CDR3 length is 16 residues. CDR3 nucleotides: TGTACCAGCAGCTTAAGTGGTAGCGAATCCTACAATGAGCAGTTCTTC. Translation: CTSSLSGSESYNEQFF.

This clonotype has just one count. With a much larger clone just one base away, this may be a read error. Here the CDR3 reads CASSHHIDSASKEQFF. CDR3 in DNA: TGCGCCAGCAGTCATCACATAGACAGCGCGAGCAAAGAGCAGTTCTTC. The rearrangement links TRBV10-1 to TRBJ2-1, with a tentative D call TRBD1 (5 bases). In germline, CDR1 is WNHNN, CDR2 SYGVQD (reference sequence). The ends were cut back, 5 bases at V and 10 bases at J, with 24 bases in the middle. This CDR3 has 16 amino acids.

On this clonotype: The junction departs from germline at one end; a sequencing error may be responsible. This chain connects TRBV11-3 to TRBJ2-2; a possible D gene is TRBD2 (5 bases). This CDR3 comprises 15 residues. Germline V lookup: CDR1 SGHNT, CDR2 YENEEA. Written as DNA, the CDR3 is TGTGCCAGCAGCCCCACGTCGGGGAACACCGGGGAGCTGGTTTTT. Residues: CASSPTSGNTGELVF. The whole variable domain, remainder taken from reference TRBV11-3 and TRBJ2-2, is EAGVVQSPRYKIIEKKQPVAFWCNPISGHNTLYWYLQNLGQGPELLIRYENEEAVDDSQLPKDRFSAERLKGVDSTLKIQPAELGDSAVYLCASSPTSGNTGELVFGEGSRLTVL.

This clonotype has only a few counts. This chain connects TRBV4-3 to TRBJ2-1, with 7 bases aligning to TRBD2. With 6 bases clipped from V and 8 bases from J, the junction kept 10 bases outside the gene matches. Germline CDR1 and CDR2: LGHNA and YSLEER. The CDR3 consists of 14 residues. CDR3 nucleotides: TGCGCCAGCAGTACAGGCGGGGGTTTCGATGAGCAGTTCTTC. It is translated as CASSTGGGFDEQFF.

Many counts were recorded for this clonotype. The chain is built from TRBV10-3 and TRBJ1-1; no clear D gene. The germline V gene encodes CDR1 ENHRY and CDR2 SYGVKD. This CDR3 has 12 amino acids. Trimming stripped 8 bases from V and 0 bases from J, with 7 bases between. The CDR3 DNA follows: TGTGCCATCGGCGGCGTGAACACTGAAGCTTTCTTT. Its translation is CAIGGVNTEAFF.

There are many counts of this clonotype. The rearrangement links TRBV6-5 to TRBJ2-7; D perhaps matches TRBD2 (5 bases). The V gene's germline CDR1 is MNHEY and CDR2 SVGAGI. Trimming shortened V by 0 bases and J by 6 bases, and 9 bases separated the two germline ends. The CDR3 totals 13 residues. CDR3 protein: CASSYSAGVEQYF. The DNA for the CDR3 is TGTGCCAGCAGTTACTCCGCCGGGGTCGAGCAGTACTTC.

With regard to this clonotype: Compared with germline, one end of the junction differs, possibly owing to a read error. The rearrangement joins TRBV27 to TRBJ1-6; perhaps TRBD1 as D (6 bases). This CDR3 spans 15 amino acids. The germline CDR1 and CDR2 sequences are MNHEY and SMNVEV (reference sequence). The CDR3 reads CASSPGTPNNSPLYF. The CDR3 DNA reads as TGTGCCAGCAGTCCTGGGACACCTAATAATTCACCCCTCTACTTT.

Regarding this clonotype: A much larger clonotype is one base distant, so this may be a read error. The chain combines TRBV30 with TRBJ2-3, with a weak D call TRBD2 (7 bases). V lost 5 bases to trimming and J lost 4 bases, with 13 bases between them. Per germline, CDR1 GTSNPN and CDR2 SVGIG (reference sequence). CDR3 size: 13 residues. The CDR3 coding sequence is TGTGCCTGGGGGGGGGGCGCGGCAGATACGCAGTATTTT. This gives the protein CAWGGGAADTQYF.

At least ten counts were recorded for this clonotype. The rearrangement joins TRBV16 to TRBJ1-2; the D is unclear. In germline, CDR1 is KGHSY, CDR2 FQNENV. Trimming took 1 base from V and 3 from J, leaving 3 bases between them. The CDR3 has 12 residues. CDR3 amino acids: CASSQFDYGYTF. The CDR3 DNA reads TGTGCCAGCAGCCAATTCGACTATGGCTACACCTTC. The variable domain in full, completed from reference TRBV16 and TRBJ1-2, reads GEEVAQTPKHLVRGEGQKAKLYCAPIKGHSYVFWYQQVLKNEFKFLISFQNENVFDETGMPKERFSAKCLPNSPCSLEIQATKLEDSAVYFCASSQFDYGYTFGSGTRLTVV.

This clonotype has at least ten counts. No DNA is shown, since the ends of the CDR3 on it are uncertain; the CDR3 is the one TCRdb lists. The rearrangement uses TRBV19 and TRBJ2-3; the D segment call TRBD1 is taken from the table without a DNA check. 15 amino acids form the CDR3, both terminal residues included. Germline loops: CDR1 LNHDA, CDR2 SQIVND (reference sequence). The CDR3 sequence: CASSGQGAEADTQYF.

V is TRBV2 and J is TRBJ2-5; weak D call: TRBD2 (6 bases). Germline CDR1 SNHLY, CDR2 FYNNEI. The V gene lost 2 bases and the J gene lost 5 bases, with 24 bases spanning the gap. This CDR3 has 18 residues. DNA of the CDR3: TGTGCCAGCAGTGAACAAGGGTTCGGCTACCCCCGGGGGGAGACCCAGTACTTC. Its protein product is CASSEQGFGYPRGETQYF.

This clonotype has more than one count but fewer than ten. The junction departs from germline at one end; a sequencing error may be responsible. V and J are TRBV29-1 and TRBJ2-1; 8 bases line up with TRBD2. The CDR3 sequence is 19 residues long. Germline lookup yields CDR1 SQVTM and CDR2 ANQGSEA. This chain's CDR3 is CSVEGGQPGTSAHYNEQFF. The CDR3 bases are TGCAGCGTCGAAGGAGGACAGCCGGGGACTAGTGCCCACTACAATGAGCAGTTCTTC.

This clonotype was observed many times. The rearrangement joins TRBV27 to TRBJ2-5; D uncertain. Per germline, CDR1 MNHEY and CDR2 SMNVEV (reference sequence). V lost 5 bases and J lost 1, with 8 bases in between. CDR3 length: 13 amino acids. CDR3 DNA: TGTGCCAGCAGTCCCGCTAGCCAAGAGACCCAGTACTTC. Protein sequence: CASSPASQETQYF.

This chain connects TRBV9 to TRBJ2-1; 10 nucleotides line up with TRBD2. V lost 0 bases, J lost 8 bases, and 5 bases stayed unmatched. This CDR3 is 15 amino acids long. Germline lookup yields CDR1 SGDLS and CDR2 YYNGEE. The CDR3 nucleotides read TGTGCCAGCAGCGTAGAAGCGGGGGGGCCGGATGAGCAGTTCTTC. Translating gives CASSVEAGGPDEQFF.

This clonotype was counted at least ten times. The CDR3 DNA is TGTGCCAGCAGCTTAGAACAGGGAAACACTGAAGCTTTCTTT. It is translated as CASSLEQGNTEAFF. The chain couples TRBV13 to TRBJ1-1, with a tentative D call TRBD1 (6 bases). CDR1 and CDR2 from the germline V gene are PRHDT and FYEKMQ (reference sequence). Trimming took 1 base from V and 2 from J, leaving 8 bases between them. This CDR3 comprises 14 residues.